These 15 T cell receptor beta chains came from one sample sequenced in a study of CD8 T cells in ankylosing spondylitis. These TCRs are of unknown antigen specificity. TCRdb fed the 5' RACE reads into MiXCR, producing one record per CDR3 protein. The sample has 700,000 or so distinct CDR3 sequences; 15% to 20% are singletons. Points from the study as a whole: Seemingly characteristic of ankylosing spondylitis blood was a TCR beta motif consisting of roughly 8 highly homologous variants.

The source material was blood, either unsorted or a sorted T cell fraction (not recorded which). The receptors originated from a male donor with ankylosing spondylitis.

J is TRBJ2-7 and V is TRBV5-1; TRBD2 aligns across 7 bases. Germline assignment: CDR1 SGHRS and CDR2 YFSETQ. The CDR3 totals 14 residues. The ends lost 7 bases at V and 1 base at J; junction bases unmatched: 8. In DNA, the CDR3 is TGCGCCAGCGCCGGGACTACCGCGTCCTACGAGCAGTACTTC. It is translated as CASAGTTASYEQYF.

This clonotype appeared a few times. The chain has TRBV4-2 and TRBJ1-1; D gene uncertain. V gave up 2 bases and J gave up 6 bases, with 16 bases separating them. This CDR3 has 15 residues. The germline V gene has CDR1 LGHNA and CDR2 YNFKEQ. The CDR3: CASSQTRRTDSEAFF. CDR3 DNA sequence: TGTGCCAGCAGCCAAACAAGACGGACGGATTCTGAAGCTTTCTTT.

The J gene is TRBJ2-7, the V gene TRBV4-2; D unclear. The V end was cut by 0 bases, the J end by 6 bases, with 15 bases between. The CDR3 loop spans 15 amino acids. Germline CDR1 reads LGHNA; CDR2 reads YNFKEQ. Here the CDR3 reads CASSQEVLVGSEQYF. CDR3 nucleotides: TGTGCCAGCAGCCAAGAAGTGTTGGTGGGGTCCGAGCAGTACTTC.

This clonotype was seen ten or more times. The V gene is TRBV5-1, the J gene TRBJ2-7, with a weak D call TRBD1 (6 bases). V was cut by 3 bases and J by 3 bases, with 13 bases left in between. CDR1 is SGHRS, CDR2 YFSETQ, per germline. This CDR3 contains 14 residues. CDR3 nucleotide sequence: TGCGCCAGCAGCTCTGGGCAGGGGATCTACGAGCAGTACTTC. This gives the protein CASSSGQGIYEQYF. The full variable domain, its missing parts supplied by reference TRBV5-1 and TRBJ2-7, is KAGVTQTPRYLIKTRGQQVTLSCSPISGHRSVSWYQQTPGQGLQFLFEYFSETQRNKGNFPGRFSGRQFSNSRSEMNVSTLELGDSALYLCASSSGQGIYEQYFGPGTRLTVT.

This clonotype was seen a handful of times. The chain uses TRBV4-1 and TRBJ2-5; TRBD2 might be the D (6 bases). The germline CDR1 and CDR2 sequences are MGHRA and YSYEKL. Trimming took off 0 bases at V and 7 bases at J, with 15 bases between the two ends. CDR3 length equals 15 residues. The CDR3 nucleotides read TGCGCCAGCAGCCAAGATAGCGGCCCCACGGGGACCCAGTACTTC. Protein sequence: CASSQDSGPTGTQYF.

V and J are TRBV3-1 and TRBJ1-2; tentatively, D is TRBD1 (6 bases). The CDR3 has 13 residues. CDR1 and CDR2 (germline): LGHDT, YNNKEL (reference sequence). The V end lost 1 base, the J end lost 8 bases, and 11 bases lay between the germline ends. CDR3 sequence: CASSQAGDSGYTF. CDR3 nucleotides: TGTGCCAGCAGCCAAGCAGGGGATAGCGGCTACACCTTC.

The V and J genes are TRBV29-1 and TRBJ2-1, with a weak D call TRBD2 (6 bases). Germline lookup yields CDR1 SQVTM and CDR2 ANQGSEA. This CDR3 has 10 residues. The CDR3 loop reads CGGTYNEQFF. The CDR3 region has the DNA TGCGGGGGGACTTACAATGAGCAGTTCTTC.

This clonotype was recorded only once. V usage is TRBV29-1 and J usage is TRBJ2-7; 7 nucleotides agree with TRBD2. The junction had 7 bases not matched to a gene; V was cut back by 1 base and J by 7 bases. The V gene's germline CDR1 is SQVTM and CDR2 ANQGSEA. The CDR3 runs 13 residues. The CDR3 loop reads CSVEAVGGREQYF. The CDR3 DNA sequence: TGCAGCGTTGAAGCCGTGGGAGGGCGGGAGCAGTACTTC.

This sequence joins TRBV18 and TRBJ2-1, with D possibly matching TRBD2 (6 bases). The CDR3 has 17 residues. V dropped 2 bases and J dropped 2 bases, with 16 bases sitting between them. Per the germline V gene, CDR1 is KGHSH and CDR2 is LQKENI. The chain's CDR3 is CASSPMSGSTAYNEQFF. CDR3 DNA: TGTGCCAGCTCACCAATGTCCGGGAGTACAGCCTACAATGAGCAGTTCTTC.

This clonotype appeared a few times. The V call is TRBV29-1, the J call TRBJ2-1; D unresolved. V was shortened by 0 bases and J by 5 bases, with 8 bases between the two germline ends. The germline gives CDR1 SQVTM, CDR2 ANQGSEA. The CDR3 is 13 residues long. As DNA, the CDR3 is TGCAGCGTTGAAGATAGGAAAAACAATGAGCAGTTCTTC. It translates to CSVEDRKNNEQFF.

The chain has TRBV20-1 and TRBJ2-1, with 9 bases fitting TRBD2. Trimming cost V 0 bases and J 9 bases; bases outside gene matches: 6. The germline CDR1 and CDR2 sequences are DFQATT and SNEGSKA (reference sequence). The CDR3 is 14 residues long. CDR3 residues: CSAREAGGVGEQFF. CDR3 nucleotide sequence: TGCAGTGCTAGAGAAGCGGGGGGCGTTGGTGAGCAGTTCTTC.

V and J are TRBV18 and TRBJ2-7; no firm D call. The V end lost 2 bases, the J end lost 7 bases, and 6 bases lay between the germline ends. Germline loops: CDR1 KGHSH, CDR2 LQKENI. This CDR3 is built from 11 residues. The CDR3 reads CASSPNGEQYF. The DNA of the CDR3 is TGTGCCAGCTCACCAAATGGGGAGCAGTACTTC.

V usage is TRBV13 and J usage is TRBJ2-1; 10 positions match TRBD1. The V gene's germline CDR1 is PRHDT and CDR2 FYEKMQ (reference sequence). The CDR3 contains 16 residues. V trimming: 5 bases; J trimming: 5 bases; junction bases outside the gene matches: 9. CDR3 nucleotides: TGTGCCAGCAGCCCACCGACAGGGGGCTTCAACAATGAGCAGTTCTTC. Translated: CASSPPTGGFNNEQFF.

This clonotype has a handful of counts. This chain uses TRBV29-1 with TRBJ2-4; 11 nucleotides agree with TRBD2. J was trimmed by 6 bases and V by 7 bases; bases with no gene match: 23. Germline V CDR1 and CDR2: SQVTM, ANQGSEA. The CDR3 is 19 amino acids. The CDR3 region is CSAEGFGGLAGGMGNIQYF. The CDR3 nucleotides read TGCAGCGCTGAGGGTTTCGGTGGTCTAGCGGGAGGAATGGGAAACATTCAGTACTTC.

This clonotype was seen many times. The chain carries TRBV4-2 and TRBJ2-3; 14 nucleotides line up with TRBD2. The CDR3 covers 18 residues. The trim removed 3 bases at V and 2 bases at J, leaving 7 bases unmatched. The germline V gene has CDR1 LGHNA and CDR2 YNFKEQ. For the CDR3, the DNA is TGTGCCAGCAGCCAGATGGGACTAGCGGGAGTAGCCACAGATACGCAGTATTTT. It translates to CASSQMGLAGVATDTQYF.